This T cell receptor (beta chain) was captured by sequencing in a study of blood T cell repertoires in COVID-19. Study-level background: Whether acute or convalescent, the COVID-19 samples came from the United States, Italy and Spain.

The repertoire was sequenced with immunoSEQ multiplex PCR; TCRdb's copy has only in-frame clones and lacks some. The data show 150,000 to 200,000 clones, roughly 86% seen once. Between the trimmed V and J ends, which lost 5 bases and 4 bases, there was a span of 23 bases. Germline V lookup: CDR1 SGHTA, CDR2 FQGNSA. The CDR3 runs 17 residues. Sequenced material: peripheral blood. This sequence originates from a man aged 35-49 years with active or convalescent COVID-19. V and J are TRBV7-2 and TRBJ1-2; D unresolved. The CDR3 spells CASSPYSPPPALYGYTF. DNA of the CDR3: TGTGCCAGCAGCCCATATAGCCCCCCCCCAGCCCTCTATGGCTACACCTTC.